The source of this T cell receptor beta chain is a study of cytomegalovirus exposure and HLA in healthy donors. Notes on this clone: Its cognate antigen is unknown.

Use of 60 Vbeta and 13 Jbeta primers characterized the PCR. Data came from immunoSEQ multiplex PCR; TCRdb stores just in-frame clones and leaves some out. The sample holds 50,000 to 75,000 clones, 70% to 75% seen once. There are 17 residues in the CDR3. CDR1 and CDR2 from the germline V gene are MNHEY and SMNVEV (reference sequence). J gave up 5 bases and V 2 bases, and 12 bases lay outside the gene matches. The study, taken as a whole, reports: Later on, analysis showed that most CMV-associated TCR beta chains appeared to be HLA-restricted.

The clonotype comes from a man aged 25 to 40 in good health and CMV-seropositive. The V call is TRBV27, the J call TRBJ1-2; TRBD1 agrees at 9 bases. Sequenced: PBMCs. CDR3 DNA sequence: TGTGCCAGCAGTTTAAGGGGACAGGGTCGGTTTTTATATGGCTACACCTTC. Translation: CASSLRGQGRFLYGYTF.